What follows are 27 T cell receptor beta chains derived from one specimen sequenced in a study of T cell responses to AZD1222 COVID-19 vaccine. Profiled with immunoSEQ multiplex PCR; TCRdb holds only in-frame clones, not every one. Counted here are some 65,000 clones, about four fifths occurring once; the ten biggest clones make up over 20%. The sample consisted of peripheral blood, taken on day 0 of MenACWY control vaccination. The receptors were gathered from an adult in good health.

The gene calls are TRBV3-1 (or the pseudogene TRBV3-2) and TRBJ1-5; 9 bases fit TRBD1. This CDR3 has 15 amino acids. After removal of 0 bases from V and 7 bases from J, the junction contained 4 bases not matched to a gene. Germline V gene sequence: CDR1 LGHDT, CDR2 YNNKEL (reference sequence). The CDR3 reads CASSQDGTGPQPQHF. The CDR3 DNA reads TGTGCCAGCAGCCAAGATGGGACAGGGCCCCAGCCCCAGCATTTT.

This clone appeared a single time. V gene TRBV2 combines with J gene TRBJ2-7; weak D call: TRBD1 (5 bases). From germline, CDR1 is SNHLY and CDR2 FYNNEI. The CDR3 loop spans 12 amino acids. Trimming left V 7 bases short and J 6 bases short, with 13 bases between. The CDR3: CASNEQGREQYF. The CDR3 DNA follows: TGTGCCAGCAATGAGCAGGGTCGCGAGCAGTACTTC.

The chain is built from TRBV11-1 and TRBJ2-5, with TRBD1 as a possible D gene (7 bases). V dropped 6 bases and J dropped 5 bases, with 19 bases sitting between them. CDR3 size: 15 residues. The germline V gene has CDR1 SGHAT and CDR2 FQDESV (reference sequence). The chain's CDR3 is CASRDEVSGGETQYF. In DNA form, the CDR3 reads TGTGCCAGCAGGGATGAGGTCTCAGGGGGGGAGACCCAGTACTTC.

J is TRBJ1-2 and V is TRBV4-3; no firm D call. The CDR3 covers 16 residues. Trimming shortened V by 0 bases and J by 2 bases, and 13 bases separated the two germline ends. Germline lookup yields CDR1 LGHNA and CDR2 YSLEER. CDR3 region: CASSQDLRTVNYGYTF. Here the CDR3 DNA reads TGCGCCAGCAGCCAAGATCTCCGGACGGTAAACTATGGCTACACCTTC.

The CDR3 is CASRLALGTGILVDEKLFF. For the CDR3, the DNA is TGTGCAAGTCGCTTAGCGCTTGGGACAGGGATTCTTGTGGATGAAAAACTGTTTTTT. The V gene is TRBV12-2, the J gene TRBJ1-4; TRBD1 was called by the table and not checked on the DNA. TRBV12-2 is marked as a pseudogene. The CDR3 spans 19 residues.

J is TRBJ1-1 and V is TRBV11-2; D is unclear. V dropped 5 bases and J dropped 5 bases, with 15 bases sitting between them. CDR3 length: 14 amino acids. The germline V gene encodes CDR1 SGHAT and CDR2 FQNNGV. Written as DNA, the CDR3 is TGTGCCAGCAGCCGGAACGCGCGCGGGACTGAAGCTTTCTTT. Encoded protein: CASSRNARGTEAFF.

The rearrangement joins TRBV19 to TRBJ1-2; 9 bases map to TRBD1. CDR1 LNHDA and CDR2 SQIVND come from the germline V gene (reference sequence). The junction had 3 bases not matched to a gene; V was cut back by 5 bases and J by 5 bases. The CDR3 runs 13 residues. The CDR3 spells CASSPGQGYGYTF. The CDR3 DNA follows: TGTGCCAGTAGTCCGGGACAGGGATATGGCTACACCTTC.

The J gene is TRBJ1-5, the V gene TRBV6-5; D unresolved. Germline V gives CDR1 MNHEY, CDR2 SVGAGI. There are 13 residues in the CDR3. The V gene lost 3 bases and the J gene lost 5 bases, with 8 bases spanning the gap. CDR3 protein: CASSYGRDQPQHF. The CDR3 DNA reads TGTGCCAGCAGTTATGGGAGGGATCAGCCCCAGCATTTT.

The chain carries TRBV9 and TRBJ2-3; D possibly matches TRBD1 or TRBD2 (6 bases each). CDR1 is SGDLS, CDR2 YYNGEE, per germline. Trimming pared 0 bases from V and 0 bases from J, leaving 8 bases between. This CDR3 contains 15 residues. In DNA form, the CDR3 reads TGTGCCAGCAGCGTAGGGGGGGCGAGCACAGATACGCAGTATTTT. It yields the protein CASSVGGASTDTQYF. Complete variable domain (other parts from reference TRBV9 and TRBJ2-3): DSGVTQTPKHLITATGQRVTLRCSPRSGDLSVYWYQQSLDQGLQFLIQYYNGEERAKGNILERFSAQQFPDLHSELNLSSLELGDSALYFCASSVGGASTDTQYFGPGTRLTVL.

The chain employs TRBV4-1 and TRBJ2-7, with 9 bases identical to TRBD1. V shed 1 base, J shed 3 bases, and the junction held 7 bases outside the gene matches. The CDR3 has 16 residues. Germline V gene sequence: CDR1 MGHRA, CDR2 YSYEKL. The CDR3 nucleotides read TGCGCCAGCAGCCAAGCTGGGACAGGGAGGTTCTACGAGCAGTACTTC. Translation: CASSQAGTGRFYEQYF.

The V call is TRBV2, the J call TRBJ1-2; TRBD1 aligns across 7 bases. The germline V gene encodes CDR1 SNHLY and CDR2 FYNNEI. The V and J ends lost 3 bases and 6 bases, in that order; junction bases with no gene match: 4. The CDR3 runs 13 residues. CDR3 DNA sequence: TGTGCCAGCAGTGAGTACAGGGGAAATGGCTACACCTTC. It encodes CASSEYRGNGYTF. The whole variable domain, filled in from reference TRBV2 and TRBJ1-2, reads EPEVTQTPSHQVTQMGQEVILRCVPISNHLYFYWYRQILGQKVEFLVSFYNNEISEKSEIFDDQFSVERPDGSNFTLKIRSTKLEDSAMYFCASSEYRGNGYTFGSGTRLTVV.

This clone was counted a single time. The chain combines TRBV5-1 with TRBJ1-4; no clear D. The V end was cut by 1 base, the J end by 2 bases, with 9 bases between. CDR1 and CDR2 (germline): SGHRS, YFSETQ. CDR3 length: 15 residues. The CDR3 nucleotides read TGCGCCAGCAGCTTGATGCCAGTGACTAATGAAAAACTGTTTTTT. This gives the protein CASSLMPVTNEKLFF.

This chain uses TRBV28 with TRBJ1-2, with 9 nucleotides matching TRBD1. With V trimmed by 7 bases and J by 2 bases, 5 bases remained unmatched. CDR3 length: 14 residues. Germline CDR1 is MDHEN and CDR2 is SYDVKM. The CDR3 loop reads CASTPGQGNYGYTF. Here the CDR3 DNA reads TGTGCCAGCACTCCGGGACAGGGAAACTATGGCTACACCTTC.

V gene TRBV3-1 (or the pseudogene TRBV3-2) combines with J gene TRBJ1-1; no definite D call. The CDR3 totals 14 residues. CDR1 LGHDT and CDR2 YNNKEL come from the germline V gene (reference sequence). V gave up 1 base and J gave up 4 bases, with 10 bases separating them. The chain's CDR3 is CASSQVYGVTEAFF. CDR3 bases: TGTGCCAGCAGCCAAGTCTATGGGGTCACTGAAGCTTTCTTT.

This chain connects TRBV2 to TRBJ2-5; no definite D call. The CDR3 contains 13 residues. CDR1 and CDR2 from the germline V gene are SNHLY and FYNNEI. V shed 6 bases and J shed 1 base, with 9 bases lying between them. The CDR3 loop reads CASRWNTQETQYF. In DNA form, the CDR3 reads TGTGCCAGCAGGTGGAATACCCAAGAGACCCAGTACTTC.

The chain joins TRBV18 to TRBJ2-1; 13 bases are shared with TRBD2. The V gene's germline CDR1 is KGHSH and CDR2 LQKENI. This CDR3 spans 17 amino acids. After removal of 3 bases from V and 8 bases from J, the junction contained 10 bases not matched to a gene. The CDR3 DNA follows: TGTGCCAGCTCACCCTGGACTAGCGGGAGTCAACAATATGAGCAGTTCTTC. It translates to CASSPWTSGSQQYEQFF.

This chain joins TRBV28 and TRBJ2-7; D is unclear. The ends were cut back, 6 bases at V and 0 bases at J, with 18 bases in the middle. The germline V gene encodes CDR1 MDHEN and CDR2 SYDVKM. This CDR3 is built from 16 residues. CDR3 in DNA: TGTGCCAGCAGAAGACCGCTTTCCGATACCTCCTACGAGCAGTACTTC. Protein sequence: CASRRPLSDTSYEQYF.

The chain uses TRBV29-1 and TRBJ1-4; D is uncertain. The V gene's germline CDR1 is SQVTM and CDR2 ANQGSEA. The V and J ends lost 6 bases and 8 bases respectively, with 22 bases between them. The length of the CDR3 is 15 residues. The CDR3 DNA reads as TGCAGCGTAAGACTGGCCGACCGCGACATCGAAAAACTGTTTTTT. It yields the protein CSVRLADRDIEKLFF.

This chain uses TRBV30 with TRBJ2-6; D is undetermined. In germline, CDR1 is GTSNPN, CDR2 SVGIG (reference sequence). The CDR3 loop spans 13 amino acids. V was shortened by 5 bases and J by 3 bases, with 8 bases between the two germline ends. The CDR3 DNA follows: TGTGCCTGGGGGAATGGTGGGGCCAACGTCCTGACTTTC. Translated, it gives CAWGNGGANVLTF.

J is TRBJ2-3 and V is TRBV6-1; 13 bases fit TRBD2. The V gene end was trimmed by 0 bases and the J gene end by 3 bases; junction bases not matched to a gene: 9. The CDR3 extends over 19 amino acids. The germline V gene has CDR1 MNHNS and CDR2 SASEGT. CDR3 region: CASSEAVPGLAGRTDTQYF. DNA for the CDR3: TGTGCCAGCAGTGAAGCGGTACCGGGACTAGCGGGGCGAACAGATACGCAGTATTTT.

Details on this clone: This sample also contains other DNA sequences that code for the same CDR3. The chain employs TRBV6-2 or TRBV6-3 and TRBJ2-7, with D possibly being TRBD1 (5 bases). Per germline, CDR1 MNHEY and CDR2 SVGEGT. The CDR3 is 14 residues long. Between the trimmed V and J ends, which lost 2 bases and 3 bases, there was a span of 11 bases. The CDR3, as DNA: TGTGCCAGCAGTTACCCCAGACAGTACTACGAGCAGTACTTC. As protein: CASSYPRQYYEQYF.

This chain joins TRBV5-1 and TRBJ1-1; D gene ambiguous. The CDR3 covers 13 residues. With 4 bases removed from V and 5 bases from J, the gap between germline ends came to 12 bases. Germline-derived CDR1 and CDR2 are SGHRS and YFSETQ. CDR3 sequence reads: CASSPLAGTEAFF. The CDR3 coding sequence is TGCGCCAGCAGCCCCTTGGCGGGGACTGAAGCTTTCTTT.

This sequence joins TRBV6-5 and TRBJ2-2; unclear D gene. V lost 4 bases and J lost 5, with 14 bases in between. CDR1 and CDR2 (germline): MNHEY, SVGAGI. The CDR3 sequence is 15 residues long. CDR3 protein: CASSLRAPWTGELFF. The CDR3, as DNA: TGTGCCAGCAGTTTACGGGCCCCTTGGACCGGGGAGCTGTTTTTT.

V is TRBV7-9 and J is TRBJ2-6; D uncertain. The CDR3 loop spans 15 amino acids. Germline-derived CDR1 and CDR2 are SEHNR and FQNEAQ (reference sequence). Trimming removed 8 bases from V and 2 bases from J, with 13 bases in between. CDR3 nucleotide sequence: TGTGCCAGCTCCTCGCCGGAGACTGGGGCCAACGTCCTGACTTTC. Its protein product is CASSSPETGANVLTF.

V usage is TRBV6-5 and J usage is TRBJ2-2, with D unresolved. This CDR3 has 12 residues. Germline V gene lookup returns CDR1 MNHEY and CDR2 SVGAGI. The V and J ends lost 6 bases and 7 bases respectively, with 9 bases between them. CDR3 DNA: TGTGCCAGCAGCTATCTGGGCGGGGAGCTGTTTTTT. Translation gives CASSYLGGELFF.

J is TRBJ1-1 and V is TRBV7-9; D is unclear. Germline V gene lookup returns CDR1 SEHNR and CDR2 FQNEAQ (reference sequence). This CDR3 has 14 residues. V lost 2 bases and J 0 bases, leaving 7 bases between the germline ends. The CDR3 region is CASSLSELNTEAFF. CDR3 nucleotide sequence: TGTGCCAGCAGCTTATCCGAGTTGAACACTGAAGCTTTCTTT.

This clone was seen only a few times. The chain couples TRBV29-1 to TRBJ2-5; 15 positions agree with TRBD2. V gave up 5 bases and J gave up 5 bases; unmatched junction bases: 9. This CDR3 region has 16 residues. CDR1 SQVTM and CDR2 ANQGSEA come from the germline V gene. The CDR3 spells CSVYGLAGGPSETQYF. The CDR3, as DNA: TGCAGCGTTTACGGACTAGCGGGAGGGCCCTCGGAGACCCAGTACTTC.